This passage covers 20 T cell receptor beta chains from one sample sequenced in a study of a mutant IDH1 vaccine in newly diagnosed glioma. Sequencing used immunoSEQ multiplex PCR; TCRdb keeps in-frame clones, though not all of them. The sample has fewer than 45,000 clones, 78% seen once. The time point was: baseline, week 1 (first vaccination visit). Indicated treatment: pre-vaccination baseline after standard-of-care therapy. This material consisted of PBMCs, taken from a glioma patient treated with radiotherapy, temozolomide or both. These receptors all stem from a man in his forties with glioma. Some clones in this sample may be carry-over from other donors' samples.

For the CDR3, the DNA is TGTGCCAGCAGCCAGGGGCGGCGGGGGATCCAAGAGACCCAGTACTTC. Its translation: CASSQGRRGIQETQYF. V and J are TRBV14 and TRBJ2-5; 7 nucleotides agree with TRBD2. This CDR3 is built from 16 residues. Trimming at V came to 3 bases and at J to 1 base, leaving 8 bases not matched to a gene. The germline V gene has CDR1 SGHDN and CDR2 FVKESK.

CDR3: CASSLTQVIGNIQYF. As DNA, the CDR3 is TGCGCCAGCAGCTTGACACAGGTGATTGGTAACATTCAGTACTTC. This rearrangement joins TRBV5-1 to TRBJ2-4; a possible D gene is TRBD1 (5 bases). Germline CDR1 SGHRS, CDR2 YFSETQ. CDR3 length: 15 residues. The ends were cut back, 1 base at V and 7 bases at J, with 15 bases in the middle.

This chain links TRBV5-6 with TRBJ1-4, with D possibly being TRBD1 (5 bases). The germline CDR1 and CDR2 sequences are SGHDT and YYEEEE. The CDR3 has 13 residues. Deletions cut 6 bases from V and 8 bases from J, with 14 bases between. The CDR3 reads CASTWGDGEKLFF. CDR3 coding DNA: TGTGCCAGCACCTGGGGGGACGGGGAAAAACTGTTTTTT.

The V and J genes are TRBV11-2 and TRBJ1-2; 7 nucleotides line up with TRBD1. The CDR3 extends over 14 amino acids. Germline V gene data show CDR1 as SGHAT and CDR2 as FQNNGV. With V trimmed by 4 bases and J by 2 bases, 4 bases remained unmatched. The CDR3 loop reads CASSSGTANYGYTF. DNA of the CDR3: TGTGCCAGCAGCTCCGGGACAGCGAACTATGGCTACACCTTC.

V usage is TRBV2 and J usage is TRBJ2-3; TRBD2 is a possible D gene (6 bases). V was trimmed by 4 bases and J by 7 bases, leaving 15 bases between them. The CDR3 runs to 14 residues. The germline V gene encodes CDR1 SNHLY and CDR2 FYNNEI. CDR3 sequence (DNA): TGTGCCAGCAGTGGTAGCCGGGGGAGCCATACGCAGTATTTT. Residues: CASSGSRGSHTQYF.

J is TRBJ1-4 and V is TRBV6-1; D is possibly TRBD1 (6 bases). V was pared by 5 bases and J by 7 bases, with 14 bases between. This CDR3 has 14 amino acids. Germline V gene lookup returns CDR1 MNHNS and CDR2 SASEGT. The CDR3 is CASSRDGGGEKLFF. In DNA, the CDR3 is TGTGCCAGCAGTCGGGACGGGGGCGGTGAAAAACTGTTTTTT.

The rearrangement joins TRBV10-3 to TRBJ1-2; 9 bases line up with TRBD1. The CDR3 spans 12 residues. Germline V CDR1 and CDR2: ENHRY, SYGVKD. The ends lost 8 bases at V and 8 bases at J; junction bases unmatched: 6. DNA of the CDR3: TGTGCCATCGGGACAGGGTTGTCGGGCTACACCTTC. This translates into CAIGTGLSGYTF.

This clone has more than one count but fewer than ten. V usage is TRBV7-9 and J usage is TRBJ1-1; D is ambiguous. Between the trimmed V and J ends, which lost 4 bases and 5 bases, there was a span of 17 bases. CDR1 is SEHNR, CDR2 FQNEAQ, per germline (reference sequence). The CDR3 length is 15 residues. CDR3 nucleotide sequence: TGTGCCAGCAGCTCCGACGGATTGGCGGGGACTGAAGCTTTCTTT. This translates into CASSSDGLAGTEAFF.

The chain carries TRBV5-6 and TRBJ2-3; 7 nucleotides agree with TRBD1. Losses at the gene ends were 2 bases for V and 0 bases for J; bases not matched to a gene: 9. CDR1 and CDR2 (germline): SGHDT, YYEEEE. The CDR3 length is 17 residues. CDR3 in amino acids: CASSFLGQARSTDTQYF. CDR3 in DNA: TGTGCCAGCAGCTTTCTCGGACAGGCCCGGAGCACAGATACGCAGTATTTT.

This clone was seen a single time. The chain uses TRBV6-1 and TRBJ2-7, with D unresolved. Germline values: CDR1 MNHNS, CDR2 SASEGT. The V and J ends lost 4 bases and 0 bases respectively, with 10 bases between them. The CDR3 extends over 14 amino acids. This chain's CDR3 is CASSGARSSYEQYF. CDR3 DNA sequence: TGTGCCAGCAGTGGGGCAAGGAGCTCCTACGAGCAGTACTTC.

CDR3 protein: CASSPREVRETQYF. The CDR3 DNA follows: TGTGCCAGCAGTCCCCGGGAGGTCCGGGAGACCCAGTACTTC. The chain is built from TRBV7-8 and TRBJ2-5, with 7 bases fitting TRBD2. Germline CDR1 and CDR2: SGHVS and FQNEAQ. This CDR3 comprises 14 residues. V trimming: 6 bases; J trimming: 5 bases; junction bases outside the gene matches: 9.

V gene TRBV20-1 combines with J gene TRBJ1-1; D gene ambiguous. Trimming stripped 8 bases from V and 11 bases from J, with 9 bases between. The CDR3 is 8 residues long. Germline CDR1 reads DFQATT; CDR2 reads SNEGSKA (reference sequence). The chain's CDR3 is CSTEGAFF. DNA for the CDR3: TGCAGTACCGAAGGTGCTTTCTTT.

This chain uses TRBV6-5 with TRBJ1-6, with D uncertain. V was cut by 6 bases and J by 7 bases, with 7 bases left in between. The CDR3 contains 12 residues. Germline lookup yields CDR1 MNHEY and CDR2 SVGAGI. The CDR3 DNA reads TGTGCCAGCAGGTTCCGGAATTCACCCCTCCACTTT. This sequence encodes CASRFRNSPLHF.

The chain couples TRBV5-1 to TRBJ1-2; TRBD1 might be the D (5 bases). The CDR3 runs 14 residues. Per germline, CDR1 SGHRS and CDR2 YFSETQ. V was trimmed by 1 base and J by 6 bases, leaving 13 bases between them. DNA of the CDR3: TGCGCCAGCAGCTTGTCTGGCAGGGTCGATGGCTACACCTTC. Encoded protein: CASSLSGRVDGYTF.

The chain combines TRBV27 with TRBJ2-1; D remains ambiguous. The V end lost 6 bases, the J end lost 8 bases, and 11 bases lay between the germline ends. The length of the CDR3 is 12 residues. The germline V gene encodes CDR1 MNHEY and CDR2 SMNVEV (reference sequence). CDR3 sequence: CASSSSAYEQFF. CDR3 DNA sequence: TGTGCCAGCAGCTCTTCCGCCTATGAGCAGTTCTTC.

This rearrangement joins TRBV10-3 to TRBJ2-3; D perhaps matches TRBD2 (6 bases). This CDR3 region has 17 residues. Looked up from germline, CDR1 is ENHRY and CDR2 is SYGVKD. Trimming left V 7 bases short and J 2 bases short, with 22 bases between. The CDR3 coding sequence is TGTGCCATCAAAGGTAGGGCTGGTAGCGGTTACACAGATACGCAGTATTTT. This sequence encodes CAIKGRAGSGYTDTQYF.

This clone was counted a few times. This chain joins TRBV4-3 and TRBJ2-2; 7 positions agree with TRBD2. Germline CDR1 is LGHNA and CDR2 is YSLEER. This CDR3 is 16 amino acids long. The J segment lost 5 bases and the V segment lost 0 bases, leaving 6 bases of the junction unmatched. The CDR3 protein is CASSQDGQGGTGELFF. In DNA, the CDR3 is TGCGCCAGCAGCCAAGATGGGCAGGGAGGGACCGGGGAGCTGTTTTTT.

The chain uses TRBV9 and TRBJ1-2; TRBD1 aligns across 8 bases. There are 15 residues in the CDR3. The V gene end was trimmed by 3 bases and the J gene end by 8 bases; junction bases not matched to a gene: 12. CDR1 is SGDLS and CDR2 is YYNGEE in the germline V gene. The CDR3 loop reads CASSGQGRFSRGYTF. The DNA of the CDR3 is TGTGCCAGCAGCGGACAGGGGCGGTTTTCTCGAGGCTACACCTTC. The whole variable domain, filled in from reference TRBV9 and TRBJ1-2, reads DSGVTQTPKHLITATGQRVTLRCSPRSGDLSVYWYQQSLDQGLQFLIQYYNGEERAKGNILERFSAQQFPDLHSELNLSSLELGDSALYFCASSGQGRFSRGYTFGSGTRLTVV.

The chain links TRBV7-3 to TRBJ1-1, with a possible D match to TRBD1 (5 bases). V dropped 3 bases and J dropped 1 base, with 9 bases sitting between them. CDR1 SGHTA and CDR2 FQGTGA come from the germline V gene. The CDR3 covers 14 residues. CDR3 DNA: TGTGCCAGCAGCTTTACAGGAGGGAACACTGAAGCTTTCTTT. Amino acids: CASSFTGGNTEAFF.

This chain connects TRBV2 to TRBJ1-3, with no clear D. V was shortened by 5 bases and J by 6 bases, with 8 bases between the two germline ends. This CDR3 region has 12 residues. CDR1 is SNHLY, CDR2 FYNNEI, per germline. CDR3 amino acids: CASSPALNTIYF. CDR3 DNA: TGTGCCAGCAGTCCCGCCTTAAACACCATATATTTT.